The 25 T cell receptor beta chains below all came from one sample that was sequenced in a study of graft-versus-host responses after intestinal transplantation (dated by TCRdb to about 2021). The time point label for this specimen denotes: cells obtained before transplantation from donor or recipient. Antigens of these TCRs are unknown. The library was produced with the immunoSEQ multiplex PCR assay. TCRdb took over this immuneACCESS table, retaining in-frame rearrangements with V and J assigned. Such tables are incomplete; in checked studies, under half of the missing clones stem from an unresolved V gene, and the remainder is unexplained. Counted in this sample were around 100,000 clones; around 94% of them appeared once. The ten biggest clones cover less than 1.5% of the sample. Material: unstimulated CD8+ T cells sorted from spleen or lymph node cells, obtained before transplant. These receptors were obtained from a human donor who was the organ donor for an intestinal transplant.

The chain carries TRBV2 and TRBJ1-1; D call uncertain. The germline V gene encodes CDR1 SNHLY and CDR2 FYNNEI. CDR3 size: 15 residues. V lost 0 bases and J 3 bases, leaving 11 bases between the germline ends. CDR3 sequence (DNA): TGTGCCAGCAGTGAAGCCCGGGCGGGGTACACTGAAGCTTTCTTT. It is translated as CASSEARAGYTEAFF.

V gene TRBV5-5 combines with J gene TRBJ1-3; 12 bases are shared with TRBD1. The CDR3 covers 16 residues. Germline V gene lookup returns CDR1 SGHKS and CDR2 YYEKEE (reference sequence). V lost 4 bases and J lost 8; bases outside the gene matches: 10. CDR3 sequence: CASSGRPGQGADTIYF. The CDR3 DNA sequence: TGTGCCAGCAGCGGGAGACCGGGACAGGGGGCAGACACCATATATTTT.

The CDR3 DNA reads TGTGCCAGCATCCTAGGGTGGGGGAGGACAGAGACCCAGTACTTC. Its translation: CASILGWGRTETQYF. The V call is TRBV11-2, the J call TRBJ2-5, with D possibly TRBD2 on 6 matching bases. CDR3 length: 15 amino acids. Germline CDR1 SGHAT, CDR2 FQNNGV. V shed 7 bases and J shed 4 bases, with 19 bases lying between them.

The rearrangement links TRBV12-2 to TRBJ1-5. TRBV12-2 is a pseudogene. The CDR3 runs to 11 residues. This chain's CDR3 is CASRFNQPQHF. CDR3 DNA: TGTGCAAGTCGCTTCAATCAGCCCCAGCATTTT.

This chain uses TRBV4-3 with TRBJ2-7, with 9 bases that match TRBD1. The CDR3 length is 18 residues. Germline assignment: CDR1 LGHNA and CDR2 YSLEER. J was trimmed by 3 bases and V by 0 bases; bases with no gene match: 12. DNA for the CDR3: TGCGCCAGCAGCCAAGAGATATACTTTGAGACAGGGGGCTACGAGCAGTACTTC. This codes for CASSQEIYFETGGYEQYF.

The J gene is TRBJ2-7, the V gene TRBV6-1; 9 bases match TRBD2. The CDR3 has 15 amino acids. J was trimmed by 3 bases and V by 5 bases; bases with no gene match: 8. CDR1 is MNHNS and CDR2 is SASEGT in the germline V gene. The CDR3 nucleotides are TGTGCCAGCAGTATGCGGGAGGGCGGAAGCTACGAGCAGTACTTC. As protein: CASSMREGGSYEQYF.

This chain connects TRBV19 to TRBJ2-5; no reliable D call. The last part of the DNA fits TRBJ2-7 better; the J call may be wrong. Germline values: CDR1 LNHDA, CDR2 SQIVND (reference sequence). The length of the CDR3 is 13 residues. The CDR3 loop reads CASSPRISYEQYF. In DNA, the CDR3 is TGTGCCAGTAGTCCTCGGATCTCCTACGAGCAGTACTTC.

The genes are TRBV4-1 and TRBJ2-1; the match to TRBD2 covers 7 bases. Germline lookup yields CDR1 MGHRA and CDR2 YSYEKL. The length of the CDR3 is 16 residues. V shed 0 bases and J 3 bases; nucleotides not matched to a gene: 5. The CDR3, as DNA: TGCGCCAGCAGCCAAGAATGGCTAGCGGACTACAATGAGCAGTTCTTC. Its translation is CASSQEWLADYNEQFF.

V usage is TRBV18 and J usage is TRBJ2-1, with D unclear. Trimming took off 0 bases at V and 10 bases at J, with 13 bases between the two ends. This CDR3 spans 14 amino acids. Germline V gives CDR1 KGHSH, CDR2 LQKENI. CDR3 nucleotides: TGTGCCAGCTCACCACCCTCGACTGGATCCGAGCAGTTCTTC. It codes for CASSPPSTGSEQFF.

The chain links TRBV27 to TRBJ2-3; TRBD2 matches at 14 bases. V gave up 4 bases and J gave up 0 bases; unmatched junction bases: 9. The CDR3 consists of 19 residues. The V gene's germline CDR1 is MNHEY and CDR2 SMNVEV (reference sequence). In DNA, the CDR3 is TGTGCCAGCAGTTGGACTAGCGGGAGGCTGTCTTCGAGCACAGATACGCAGTATTTT. Translation gives CASSWTSGRLSSSTDTQYF.

This chain connects TRBV4-3 to TRBJ1-3; 8 positions match TRBD1. The junction had 16 bases not matched to a gene; V was cut back by 3 bases and J by 0 bases. Germline V gene lookup returns CDR1 LGHNA and CDR2 YSLEER. The CDR3 is 20 residues long. CDR3 in amino acids: CASSQSGTGTLYHSGNTIYF. The CDR3 nucleotides are TGCGCCAGCAGCCAGAGCGGGACAGGCACTTTATATCACTCTGGAAACACCATATATTTT.

The chain joins TRBV25-1 to TRBJ2-1; 11 bases agree with TRBD2. The junction had 2 bases not matched to a gene; V was cut back by 1 base and J by 6 bases. Germline CDR1 is MGHDK and CDR2 is SYGVNS. This CDR3 region has 15 residues. The chain's CDR3 is CASSEWGTSGNEQFF. Here the CDR3 DNA reads TGTGCCAGCAGTGAATGGGGGACTAGCGGCAATGAGCAGTTCTTC.

This rearrangement joins TRBV5-4 to TRBJ2-1; either TRBD1 or TRBD2 may supply D (5 bases each). Trimming stripped 4 bases from V and 7 bases from J, with 15 bases between. Per the germline V gene, CDR1 is SGHNT and CDR2 is YYREEE (reference sequence). The CDR3 length is 14 residues. The CDR3 DNA reads TGTGCCAGCAGCCGTGAGGGGCTGCCAAATGAGCAGTTCTTC. Its protein is CASSREGLPNEQFF.

This chain connects TRBV6-1 to TRBJ2-7; D unclear. Germline CDR1 and CDR2: MNHNS and SASEGT. V was pared by 7 bases and J by 3 bases, with 13 bases between. This CDR3 comprises 13 residues. The CDR3 DNA reads TGTGCCAGCACCGAAAGAGTCGTCTACGAGCAGTACTTC. Its protein product is CASTERVVYEQYF.

V gene TRBV19 combines with J gene TRBJ2-5; maybe TRBD2 (7 bases). Germline V gene sequence: CDR1 LNHDA, CDR2 SQIVND (reference sequence). This CDR3 has 13 amino acids. Deletions cut 3 bases from V and 5 bases from J, with 10 bases between. The CDR3 sequence: CASSIRGGETQYF. In DNA, the CDR3 is TGTGCCAGTAGTATCAGGGGAGGGGAGACCCAGTACTTC.

The chain uses TRBV5-1 and TRBJ2-7, with TRBD1 as a possible D gene (5 bases). Between the trimmed V and J ends, which lost 4 bases and 5 bases, there was a span of 19 bases. Germline-derived CDR1 and CDR2 are SGHRS and YFSETQ. The CDR3 totals 15 residues. The chain's CDR3 is CASSPRTNFFHEQYF. The CDR3 nucleotides read TGCGCCAGCAGCCCACGGACAAACTTCTTCCACGAGCAGTACTTC.

The rearrangement joins TRBV7-9 to TRBJ2-7; D remains ambiguous. The germline gives CDR1 SEHNR, CDR2 FQNEAQ (reference sequence). CDR3 length equals 15 residues. V was shortened by 1 base and J by 2 bases, with 12 bases between the two germline ends. CDR3 DNA: TGTGCCAGCAGCTTAGGGCCTGACGGAGCCTACGAGCAGTACTTC. This translates into CASSLGPDGAYEQYF.

V is TRBV5-6 and J is TRBJ2-3, with D possibly TRBD2 on 5 matching bases. CDR1 is SGHDT, CDR2 YYEEEE, per germline. The CDR3 is made up of 14 amino acids. V was pared by 2 bases and J by 6 bases, with 13 bases between. In nucleotides, the CDR3 is TGTGCCAGCAGCTTAGGGCGGGTGGTCGATACGCAGTATTTT. It encodes CASSLGRVVDTQYF.

The chain carries TRBV6-5 and TRBJ1-1; no clear D. Germline lookup yields CDR1 MNHEY and CDR2 SVGAGI. V was clipped by 5 bases and J by 1 base, with 8 bases between them. The length of the CDR3 is 13 residues. The DNA of the CDR3 is TGTGCCAGCAGTCTGGGGTCGAACACTGAAGCTTTCTTT. It codes for CASSLGSNTEAFF.

The chain uses TRBV4-1 and TRBJ1-3; TRBD1 aligns across 7 bases. The junction had 7 bases not matched to a gene; V was cut back by 0 bases and J by 2 bases. CDR3 length: 17 residues. Per the germline V gene, CDR1 is MGHRA and CDR2 is YSYEKL. This CDR3 is CASSQEGEGAPGNTIYF. DNA of the CDR3: TGCGCCAGCAGCCAAGAGGGTGAGGGGGCCCCTGGAAACACCATATATTTT.

The rearrangement uses TRBV2 and TRBJ2-3, with no clear D. Trimming stripped 4 bases from V and 0 bases from J, with 14 bases between. There are 16 residues in the CDR3. CDR1 and CDR2 (germline): SNHLY, FYNNEI. The CDR3 DNA reads TGTGCCAGCAGTGCCTCGCAGAGTCATAGCACAGATACGCAGTATTTT. This encodes CASSASQSHSTDTQYF. Full variable domain (rest looked up from reference TRBV2 and TRBJ2-3): EPEVTQTPSHQVTQMGQEVILRCVPISNHLYFYWYRQILGQKVEFLVSFYNNEISEKSEIFDDQFSVERPDGSNFTLKIRSTKLEDSAMYFCASSASQSHSTDTQYFGPGTRLTVL.

In the case of this clone: One end of the junction is discordant with germline, which a read error may explain. The genes are TRBV4-3 and TRBJ1-3, with TRBD1 identical over 10 bases. The CDR3 covers 15 residues. Germline assignment: CDR1 LGHNA and CDR2 YSLEER. The CDR3 here is CASSQGTGGGDTIYF. CDR3 coding DNA: TGCGCCAGCAGCCAAGGGACAGGGGGTGGAGACACCATATATTTT.

This CDR3 is CSVDQGSTYEQYF. CDR3 sequence (DNA): TGCAGCGTTGACCAGGGGTCCACCTACGAGCAGTACTTC. V and J are TRBV29-1 and TRBJ2-7; perhaps TRBD1 as D (6 bases). The V end was cut by 3 bases, the J end by 2 bases, with 11 bases between. The germline V gene encodes CDR1 SQVTM and CDR2 ANQGSEA. This CDR3 contains 13 residues.

The chain has TRBV7-8 and TRBJ1-5, with D unclear. Trimming shortened V by 8 bases and J by 7 bases, and 12 bases separated the two germline ends. This CDR3 is built from 12 residues. Germline V gives CDR1 SGHVS, CDR2 FQNEAQ. The CDR3: CASERKGQPQHF. CDR3 DNA sequence: TGTGCCAGCGAACGAAAGGGACAGCCCCAGCATTTT.

The V call is TRBV4-1, the J call TRBJ1-2; 8 bases line up with TRBD1. The germline V gene has CDR1 MGHRA and CDR2 YSYEKL. The length of the CDR3 is 15 residues. The V segment lost 1 base and the J segment 4 bases; nucleotides outside the gene matches: 5. In DNA form, the CDR3 reads TGCGCCAGCAGCCAAGTCACAGGGGGGGGCTATGGCTACACCTTC. It codes for CASSQVTGGGYGYTF.